One and the same sample provided the 6 T cell receptor beta chains below, sequenced in a study of T cells after yellow fever vaccination. In TCRdb, the 5' RACE reads were re-called with MiXCR into one record per CDR3 protein. The sample lists around 300,000 distinct CDR3 sequences, roughly 4% occurring once. The specimen was PBMCs, collected 5 days after the yellow fever booster vaccination. These receptors were taken from a young man who received the YFV17D yellow fever vaccine.

The rearrangement uses TRBV7-8 and TRBJ2-5; D is perhaps TRBD1 (5 bases). CDR3 length equals 13 residues. The V gene's germline CDR1 is SGHVS and CDR2 FQNEAQ. Trimming shortened V by 2 bases and J by 7 bases, and 11 bases separated the two germline ends. The CDR3, as DNA: TGTGCCAGCAGCTTACCAGGGTGGGGGACCCAGTACTTC. This encodes CASSLPGWGTQYF.

This clonotype has a handful of counts. The chain joins TRBV4-3 to TRBJ2-2, with D unresolved. The germline V gene has CDR1 LGHNA and CDR2 YSLEER. Trimming cost V 0 bases and J 4 bases, with 6 bases left between them. This CDR3 is built from 14 residues. Here the CDR3 reads CASSQDRRTGELFF. Written as DNA, the CDR3 is TGCGCCAGCAGCCAAGATCGCCGCACCGGGGAGCTGTTTTTT.

The chain joins TRBV20-1 to TRBJ1-5; the D gene is possibly TRBD1 (5 bases). Germline CDR1 is DFQATT and CDR2 is SNEGSKA (reference sequence). Trimming cost V 0 bases and J 3 bases, with 12 bases left between them. The CDR3 extends over 15 amino acids. The CDR3 sequence: CSAREGGRANQPQHF. CDR3 nucleotide sequence: TGCAGTGCTAGAGAGGGGGGGAGGGCCAATCAGCCCCAGCATTTT.

This clonotype was seen a few times. The chain joins TRBV27 to TRBJ1-3, with D tentatively TRBD1 (6 bases). V lost 1 base and J lost 2, with 12 bases in between. Germline V gene sequence: CDR1 MNHEY, CDR2 SMNVEV (reference sequence). The CDR3 sequence is 16 residues long. The CDR3 loop is CASSLYGGLPGNTIYF. The CDR3, as DNA: TGTGCCAGCAGTTTATATGGGGGCCTACCTGGAAACACCATATATTTT.

This clonotype was recorded many times. J is TRBJ2-2 and V is TRBV10-3, with D possibly TRBD2 on 5 matching bases. CDR3 length: 14 residues. CDR1 ENHRY and CDR2 SYGVKD come from the germline V gene. V lost 2 bases and J lost 1, with 5 bases in between. The CDR3 here is CAISEAGNTGELFF. The CDR3, as DNA: TGTGCCATCAGTGAGGCGGGGAACACCGGGGAGCTGTTTTTT.

The sample holds many counts of this clonotype. The J gene is TRBJ2-7, the V gene TRBV4-1, with D hard to call. The V end lost 0 bases, the J end lost 0 bases, and 18 bases lay between the germline ends. The CDR3 loop spans 18 amino acids. Germline V gives CDR1 MGHRA, CDR2 YSYEKL. CDR3: CASSQEAPGLQSSYEQYF. DNA for the CDR3: TGCGCCAGCAGCCAAGAAGCCCCAGGCCTTCAGAGCTCCTACGAGCAGTACTTC.